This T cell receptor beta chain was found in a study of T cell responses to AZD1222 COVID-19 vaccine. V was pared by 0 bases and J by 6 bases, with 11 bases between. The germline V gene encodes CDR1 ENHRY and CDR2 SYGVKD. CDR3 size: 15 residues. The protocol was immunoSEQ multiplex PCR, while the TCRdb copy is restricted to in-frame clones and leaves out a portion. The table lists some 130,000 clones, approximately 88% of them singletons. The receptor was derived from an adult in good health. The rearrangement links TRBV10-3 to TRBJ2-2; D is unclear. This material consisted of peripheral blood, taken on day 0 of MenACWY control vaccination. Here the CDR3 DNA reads TGTGCCATCAGTGAGTCGAGTCAGGTACCCGGGGAGCTGTTTTTT. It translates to CAISESSQVPGELFF.